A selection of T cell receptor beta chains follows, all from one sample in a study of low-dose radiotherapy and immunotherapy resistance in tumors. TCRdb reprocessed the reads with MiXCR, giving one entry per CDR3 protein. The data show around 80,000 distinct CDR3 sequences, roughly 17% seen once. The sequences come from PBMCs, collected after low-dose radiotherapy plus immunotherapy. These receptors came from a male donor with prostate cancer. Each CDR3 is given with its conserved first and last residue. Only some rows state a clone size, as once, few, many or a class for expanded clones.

CASSSGTGQETQYF	TRBV28	TRBJ2-5	many
CASSLDRTYEQYF	TRBV28	TRBJ2-7	many
CASSGQPGDEQYF	TRBV6-1	TRBJ2-7	many
CSVEDETAGSYEQYF	TRBV29-1	TRBJ2-7	many
CASSRDRGSFNEQFF	TRBV7-2	TRBJ2-1	.
CASSPATSGDYEQYF	TRBV4-1	TRBJ2-7	many
CASSLGTSFYEQYF	TRBV28	TRBJ2-7	many
CATSDLRGGLQTDTQYF	TRBV24-1	TRBJ2-3	many
CASSLGQPSDIQYF	TRBV5-1	TRBJ2-4	many
CASSPRTSGAGFAQFF	TRBV7-2	TRBJ2-1	many
CASRTTQTGELFF	TRBV28	TRBJ2-2	few
CASSLGLFPSTDTQYF	TRBV5-6	TRBJ2-3	many
CASRNVGDPTGELFF	TRBV5-1	TRBJ2-2	many
CSATRTGQSPLHF	TRBV20-1	TRBJ1-6	many
CASSGLAGGSTDTQYF	TRBV5-4	TRBJ2-3	many
CASTITGGADTQYF	TRBV7-2	TRBJ2-3	many
CATSDPPRDTQYF	TRBV24-1	TRBJ2-3	many
CASTGLSSYNEQFF	TRBV9	TRBJ2-1	many
CATSDSSRRQETQYF	TRBV24-1	TRBJ2-5	many
CAAGTWGYGYTF	TRBV6-2/TRBV6-3	TRBJ1-2	many
CASSDLPPEGRQKNSPLHF	TRBV6-4	TRBJ1-6	many
CSGRPSYNEQFF	TRBV29-1	TRBJ2-1	.
CASSQGGANNSPLHF	TRBV7-3	TRBJ1-6	many
CASSVDSNQPQHF	TRBV2	TRBJ1-5	many
CASSFGTGGTGELFF	TRBV5-1	TRBJ2-2	many
CASSEFGRENIQYF	TRBV6-2/TRBV6-3	TRBJ2-4	many
CASSAETGTGEETQYF	TRBV5-4	TRBJ2-5	many
CASSLGQDTEAFF	TRBV5-1	TRBJ1-1	many
CASSQDRSGLFEKLFF	TRBV3-1	TRBJ1-4	many
CASSASYNEQFF	TRBV25-1	TRBJ2-1	.
CATSDSSGGREKLFF	TRBV24-1	TRBJ1-4	once
CASSAGHQETQYF	TRBV2	TRBJ2-5	many
CASSVGARNYYEQYF	TRBV9	TRBJ2-7	many
CASSLGREASTDTQYF	TRBV5-1	TRBJ2-3	many
CAISQGGTEAFF	TRBV10-3	TRBJ1-1	many
CASSTRGGEQYF	TRBV7-2	TRBJ2-7	many
CASSSTSGGRTDTQYF	TRBV11-2	TRBJ2-3	.
CASRDSGTQEQFF	TRBV7-2	TRBJ2-1	.